This is a list of T cell receptor beta chains from one sample in a study of control samples from healthy donors and cancer patients. Profiled with immunoSEQ multiplex PCR; TCRdb holds only in-frame clones, not every one. The sample holds over 100,000 clones, 75% to 95% seen once. Sequencing was carried out using blood. The receptor source for this set is a man aged 35-49 years in good health. The CDR3 runs from the conserved cysteine through the conserved F or W. Each record gives: D gene, V gene, clone size, J gene, CDR3 protein, CDR3 DNA. A D gene is named only where the DNA matches it firmly. Rows may omit the clone size; those that give it use once, few, many or a size class.

D gene: .; V gene: TRBV2; clone size: .; J gene: TRBJ2-3; CDR3 protein: CASSSTSPADTQYF; CDR3 DNA: TGTGCCAGCAGTTCTACTAGCCCGGCAGATACGCAGTATTTT
D gene: .; V gene: TRBV6-5; clone size: .; J gene: TRBJ2-7; CDR3 protein: CASSIKGTSYEQYF; CDR3 DNA: TGTGCCAGCAGTATTAAGGGAACCTCCTACGAGCAGTACTTC
D gene: .; V gene: TRBV4-1; clone size: .; J gene: TRBJ1-4; CDR3 protein: CASSQKFPGGFNEKLFF; CDR3 DNA: TGCGCCAGCAGCCAAAAATTTCCGGGGGGGTTTAATGAAAAACTGTTTTTT
D gene: .; V gene: TRBV19; clone size: .; J gene: TRBJ2-7; CDR3 protein: CASSLAFGVYEQYF; CDR3 DNA: TGTGCCAGTAGTTTGGCTTTTGGAGTTTACGAGCAGTACTTC
D gene: TRBD1; V gene: TRBV27; clone size: .; J gene: TRBJ2-7; CDR3 protein: CASSTGQPYEQYF; CDR3 DNA: TGTGCCAGCAGTACGGGACAGCCCTACGAGCAGTACTTC
D gene: .; V gene: TRBV18; clone size: .; J gene: TRBJ2-1; CDR3 protein: CASSPMEVTYNEQFF; CDR3 DNA: TGTGCCAGCTCACCGATGGAGGTTACCTACAATGAGCAGTTCTTC
D gene: .; V gene: TRBV5-8; clone size: .; J gene: TRBJ1-4; CDR3 protein: CASSSETQGWEEKLFF; CDR3 DNA: TGTGCCAGCAGCAGCGAGACCCAGGGATGGGAAGAAAAACTGTTTTTT
D gene: .; V gene: TRBV11-2; clone size: .; J gene: TRBJ1-2; CDR3 protein: CASSPSTAGYGYTF; CDR3 DNA: TGTGCCAGCAGCCCGTCGACAGCCGGCTATGGCTACACCTTC
D gene: .; V gene: TRBV5-6; clone size: .; J gene: TRBJ2-1; CDR3 protein: CASTPQGSYNEQFF; CDR3 DNA: TGTGCCAGCACCCCCCAGGGCTCCTACAATGAGCAGTTCTTC
D gene: TRBD2; V gene: TRBV18; clone size: .; J gene: TRBJ2-3; CDR3 protein: CASLPGASGALKTDTQYF; CDR3 DNA: TGTGCCAGCTTACCCGGGGCTAGCGGGGCCCTTAAGACAGATACGCAGTATTTT
D gene: .; V gene: TRBV19; clone size: few; J gene: TRBJ1-6; CDR3 protein: CASSREMGYNSPLHF; CDR3 DNA: TGTGCCAGTAGTCGGGAGATGGGGTATAATTCACCCCTCCACTTT
D gene: .; V gene: TRBV15; clone size: .; J gene: TRBJ1-2; CDR3 protein: CATSRDRAFGYTF; CDR3 DNA: TGTGCCACCAGCAGAGACAGGGCTTTTGGCTACACCTTC
D gene: .; V gene: TRBV5-1; clone size: .; J gene: TRBJ1-1; CDR3 protein: CASSLEAAKNEAFF; CDR3 DNA: TGCGCCAGCAGCTTGGAGGCAGCTAAGAATGAAGCTTTCTTT
D gene: .; V gene: TRBV6-6; clone size: .; J gene: TRBJ2-5; CDR3 protein: CASSYSRVYETQYF; CDR3 DNA: TGTGCCAGCAGTTACTCCCGGGTATACGAGACCCAGTACTTC
D gene: TRBD1; V gene: TRBV9; clone size: .; J gene: TRBJ1-6; CDR3 protein: CASSGGTGNSPLHF; CDR3 DNA: TGTGCCAGCAGCGGAGGGACAGGGAATTCACCCCTCCACTTT
D gene: .; V gene: TRBV2; clone size: .; J gene: TRBJ2-7; CDR3 protein: CASSEVLSGLLYEQYF; CDR3 DNA: TGTGCCAGCAGTGAAGTGTTGTCAGGCCTCCTCTACGAGCAGTACTTC
D gene: TRBD1; V gene: TRBV5-4; clone size: .; J gene: TRBJ2-7; CDR3 protein: CASSPGQSYEQYF; CDR3 DNA: TGTGCCAGCAGCCCGGGACAGAGCTACGAGCAGTACTTC
D gene: TRBD2; V gene: TRBV28; clone size: .; J gene: TRBJ2-1; CDR3 protein: CASSLGTSGGASNEQFF; CDR3 DNA: TGTGCCAGCAGTTTAGGGACTAGCGGGGGGGCGAGCAATGAGCAGTTCTTC
D gene: TRBD1; V gene: TRBV6-4; clone size: .; J gene: TRBJ1-2; CDR3 protein: CASRIYSTGNYGYTF; CDR3 DNA: TGTGCCAGCAGAATTTATTCGACAGGGAACTATGGCTACACCTTC
D gene: TRBD2; V gene: TRBV5-1; clone size: .; J gene: TRBJ2-1; CDR3 protein: CASSLGTSGDYNEQFF; CDR3 DNA: TGCGCCAGCAGCTTGGGGACTAGCGGGGACTACAATGAGCAGTTCTTC
D gene: TRBD1; V gene: TRBV11-1; clone size: .; J gene: TRBJ2-5; CDR3 protein: CASSNRGVGETQYF; CDR3 DNA: TGTGCCAGCAGCAACAGGGGGGTCGGAGAGACCCAGTACTTC
D gene: .; V gene: TRBV3-1/TRBV3-2; clone size: .; J gene: TRBJ1-1; CDR3 protein: CASSQLGGNTEAFF; CDR3 DNA: TGTGCCAGCAGCCAACTAGGGGGGAACACTGAAGCTTTCTTT
D gene: TRBD1; V gene: TRBV7-3; clone size: .; J gene: TRBJ2-5; CDR3 protein: CASSTQGVSQETQYF; CDR3 DNA: TGTGCCAGCAGCACACAGGGGGTTAGCCAAGAGACCCAGTACTTC
D gene: TRBD1; V gene: TRBV4-1; clone size: .; J gene: TRBJ1-1; CDR3 protein: CASRHVGEDREAFF; CDR3 DNA: TGCGCCAGCAGACATGTTGGGGAGGACAGGGAAGCTTTCTTT
D gene: .; V gene: TRBV19; clone size: few; J gene: TRBJ2-6; CDR3 protein: CATHQPGANVLTF; CDR3 DNA: TGTGCCACCCACCAACCCGGGGCCAACGTCCTGACTTTC
D gene: .; V gene: TRBV7-3; clone size: .; J gene: TRBJ2-2; CDR3 protein: CASSLTPDYTRELFF; CDR3 DNA: TGTGCCAGCAGCTTAACCCCCGACTACACCAGGGAGCTGTTTTTT
D gene: TRBD1; V gene: TRBV9; clone size: .; J gene: TRBJ1-1; CDR3 protein: CASGDRGQTEAFF; CDR3 DNA: TGTGCCAGCGGGGACAGGGGGCAGACTGAAGCTTTCTTT
D gene: .; V gene: TRBV2; clone size: .; J gene: TRBJ2-5; CDR3 protein: CASSDGGNQETQYF; CDR3 DNA: TGTGCCAGCAGTGACGGAGGGAACCAAGAGACCCAGTACTTC
D gene: .; V gene: TRBV5-5; clone size: once; J gene: TRBJ1-4; CDR3 protein: CASSFFWGEEKLFF; CDR3 DNA: TGTGCCAGCAGCTTCTTTTGGGGTGAGGAAAAACTGTTTTTT
D gene: .; V gene: TRBV2; clone size: .; J gene: TRBJ2-3; CDR3 protein: CASKTPGRDTQYF; CDR3 DNA: TGTGCCAGCAAAACCCCTGGTAGGGATACGCAGTATTTT
D gene: .; V gene: TRBV2; clone size: .; J gene: TRBJ2-7; CDR3 protein: CASSGQWSSYEQYF; CDR3 DNA: TGTGCCAGCAGTGGACAGTGGAGCTCCTACGAGCAGTACTTC
D gene: TRBD2; V gene: TRBV9; clone size: .; J gene: TRBJ2-6; CDR3 protein: CASSVRGDSGANVLTF; CDR3 DNA: TGTGCCAGCAGCGTTCGGGGGGACTCTGGGGCCAACGTCCTGACTTTC
D gene: TRBD1; V gene: TRBV5-1; clone size: .; J gene: TRBJ1-1; CDR3 protein: CASSLGTGAGTEAFF; CDR3 DNA: TGCGCCAGCAGCTTGGGGACAGGGGCAGGGACTGAAGCTTTCTTT
D gene: .; V gene: TRBV19; clone size: .; J gene: TRBJ2-7; CDR3 protein: CASSPTDEQYF; CDR3 DNA: TGTGCCAGTAGCCCAACGGACGAGCAGTACTTC
D gene: .; V gene: TRBV4-2; clone size: .; J gene: TRBJ1-2; CDR3 protein: CASSQGDIYGYTF; CDR3 DNA: TGTGCCAGCAGCCAAGGGGATATTTATGGCTACACCTTC
D gene: .; V gene: TRBV19; clone size: .; J gene: TRBJ1-5; CDR3 protein: CASSIGSSTNQPQHF; CDR3 DNA: TGTGCCAGTAGTATAGGCTCCAGCACCAATCAGCCCCAGCATTTT